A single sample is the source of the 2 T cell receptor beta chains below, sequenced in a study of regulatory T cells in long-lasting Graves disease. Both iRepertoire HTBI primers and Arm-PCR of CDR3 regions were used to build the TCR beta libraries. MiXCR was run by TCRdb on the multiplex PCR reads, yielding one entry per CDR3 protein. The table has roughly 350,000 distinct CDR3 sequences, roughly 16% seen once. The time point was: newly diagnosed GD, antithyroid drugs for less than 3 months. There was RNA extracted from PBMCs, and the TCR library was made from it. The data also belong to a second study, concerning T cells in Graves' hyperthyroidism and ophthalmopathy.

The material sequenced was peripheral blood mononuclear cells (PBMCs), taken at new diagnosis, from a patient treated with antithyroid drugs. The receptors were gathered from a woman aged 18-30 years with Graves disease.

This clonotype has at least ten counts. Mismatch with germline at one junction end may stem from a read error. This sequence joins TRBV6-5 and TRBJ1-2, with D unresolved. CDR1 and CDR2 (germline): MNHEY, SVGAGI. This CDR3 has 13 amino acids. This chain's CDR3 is CASSYRQDYGYTF. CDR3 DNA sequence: TGTGCCAGCAGTTACAGACAAGACTACGGCTACACCTTC.

Here the CDR3 DNA reads TGCAGCGTTAAACGGACAGATACGCAGTATTTT. As protein: CSVKRTDTQYF. V gene TRBV29-1 combines with J gene TRBJ2-3; D unresolved. The CDR3 is 11 amino acids. Germline V gives CDR1 SQVTM, CDR2 ANQGSEA. With 5 bases removed from V and 3 bases from J, the gap between germline ends came to 6 bases.